These 31 T cell receptor beta chains were sequenced from one sample in a study of blood T cell repertoires in COVID-19. The repertoire was sequenced with immunoSEQ multiplex PCR; TCRdb's copy has only in-frame clones and lacks some. The sample shows 95,000 to 110,000 clones, around 90% of them seen only once. Sample: peripheral blood. Receptor source: a woman older than 75 in a cohort sampled during active COVID-19.

This clone was found once. This rearrangement joins TRBV29-1 to TRBJ2-7; D gene unclear. The CDR3 extends over 11 amino acids. V was trimmed by 4 bases and J by 4 bases, leaving 8 bases between them. From germline, CDR1 is SQVTM and CDR2 ANQGSEA. CDR3 region: CSVAAGYEQYF. The CDR3 bases are TGCAGCGTTGCCGCCGGGTACGAGCAGTACTTC.

CDR3 nucleotides: TGTGCCAGCAGCGGAGGTAGCGGGGGGGCTTTTAATGAGCAGTTCTTC. Encoded protein: CASSGGSGGAFNEQFF. The chain carries TRBV11-2 and TRBJ2-1, with 11 bases fitting TRBD2. With V trimmed by 5 bases and J by 7 bases, 10 bases remained unmatched. CDR1 is SGHAT, CDR2 FQNNGV, per germline. The CDR3 extends over 16 amino acids. The full variable domain, in which reference TRBV11-2 and TRBJ2-1 provide the parts outside the CDR3, is EAGVAQSPRYKIIEKRQSVAFWCNPISGHATLYWYQQILGQGPKLLIQFQNNGVVDDSQLPKDRFSAERLKGVDSTLKIQPAKLEDSAVYLCASSGGSGGAFNEQFFGPGTRLTVL.

The chain combines TRBV12-3 or TRBV12-4 with TRBJ1-2; D not certain. The CDR3 runs to 12 residues. In DNA, the CDR3 is TGTGCTAGTTCTAGAACTAACTATGGCTACACCTTC. Translated, it gives CASSRTNYGYTF.

This clone was detected only once. CDR3 DNA: TGTGCCAGCAGCTTAACCCTGGGCGGGGATGAGCAGTTCTTC. It is translated as CASSLTLGGDEQFF. The gene calls are TRBV7-3 and TRBJ2-1; the D gene is possibly TRBD2 (6 bases). The CDR3 covers 14 residues. Trimming stripped 0 bases from V and 8 bases from J, with 11 bases between. CDR1 is SGHTA, CDR2 FQGTGA, per germline.

This rearrangement joins TRBV7-2 to TRBJ2-7; TRBD2 matches 7 bases. Germline V gene sequence: CDR1 SGHTA, CDR2 FQGNSA. The J segment lost 4 bases and the V segment lost 7 bases, leaving 16 bases of the junction unmatched. The length of the CDR3 is 16 residues. DNA for the CDR3: TGTGCCAGCACCATTTCTCCGGGAATTAGCGGGTACGAGCAGTACTTC. Translated, it gives CASTISPGISGYEQYF.

This chain links TRBV13 with TRBJ2-7; 14 positions agree with TRBD2. The trim removed 2 bases at V and 4 bases at J, leaving 13 bases unmatched. The V gene's germline CDR1 is PRHDT and CDR2 FYEKMQ (reference sequence). The CDR3 runs to 19 residues. DNA for the CDR3: TGTGCCAGCAGCTTATTCCTGGGACTAGCGGGAGAGGGCCGGTACGAGCAGTACTTC. The encoded protein is CASSLFLGLAGEGRYEQYF.

The rearrangement joins TRBV19 to TRBJ2-2, with a possible D match to TRBD2 (5 bases). CDR1 is LNHDA, CDR2 SQIVND, per germline (reference sequence). The CDR3 loop spans 14 amino acids. Trimming shortened V by 11 bases and J by 1 base, and 14 bases separated the two germline ends. CDR3 in amino acids: CACRTGKNTGELFF. DNA for the CDR3: TGTGCCTGCAGGACGGGGAAGAACACCGGGGAGCTGTTTTTT. Complete variable domain (other parts from reference TRBV19 and TRBJ2-2): DGGITQSPKYLFRKEGQNVTLSCEQNLNHDAMYWYRQDPGQGLRLIYYSQIVNDFQKGDIAEGYSVSREKKESFPLTVTSAQKNPTAFYLCACRTGKNTGELFFGEGSRLTVL.

The chain uses TRBV7-6 and TRBJ2-3, with a tentative D call TRBD2 (6 bases). Trimming took 5 bases from V and 4 from J, leaving 16 bases between them. CDR1 is SGHVS and CDR2 is FNYEAQ in the germline V gene. The CDR3 runs 15 residues. CDR3 nucleotide sequence: TGTGCCAGCAGCCATTTAAGGACTACCTCAGATACGCAGTATTTT. Its translation: CASSHLRTTSDTQYF.

This chain links TRBV10-3 with TRBJ2-3, with TRBD1 matching over 9 bases. Trimming at V came to 4 bases and at J to 4 bases, leaving 12 bases not matched to a gene. The length of the CDR3 is 17 residues. CDR1 is ENHRY and CDR2 is SYGVKD in the germline V gene. The CDR3 here is CAISAQTGGAGADTQYF. CDR3 nucleotides: TGTGCCATCAGTGCTCAAACAGGGGGCGCCGGGGCAGATACGCAGTATTTT.

The count of this clone is one. V is TRBV7-3 and J is TRBJ1-6; 8 nucleotides match TRBD1. V was pared by 0 bases and J by 11 bases, with 15 bases of the junction left unmatched. The CDR3 extends over 18 amino acids. Germline V gene data show CDR1 as SGHTA and CDR2 as FQGTGA. In nucleotides, the CDR3 is TGTGCCAGCAGCTTAACCTGGCAGGGGGCCAGGGGGGCTACACCCCTCCACTTT. As protein: CASSLTWQGARGATPLHF. Supplemented by reference TRBV7-3 and TRBJ1-6, the full variable domain reads GAGVSQTPSNKVTEKGKYVELRCDPISGHTALYWYRQSLGQGPEFLIYFQGTGAADDSGLPNDRFFAVRPEGSVSTLKIQRTERGDSAVYLCASSLTWQGARGATPLHFGNGTRLTVT.

The chain recombines TRBV5-1 with TRBJ2-1, with TRBD2 matching over 9 bases. The CDR3 is 15 amino acids. The V gene end was trimmed by 1 base and the J gene end by 3 bases; junction bases not matched to a gene: 2. Germline V gives CDR1 SGHRS, CDR2 YFSETQ. The CDR3 DNA is TGCGCCAGCAGCTTGCCTAGCGGGGACTACAATGAGCAGTTCTTC. Residues: CASSLPSGDYNEQFF. The full variable domain, rest sourced from reference TRBV5-1 and TRBJ2-1, is KAGVTQTPRYLIKTRGQQVTLSCSPISGHRSVSWYQQTPGQGLQFLFEYFSETQRNKGNFPGRFSGRQFSNSRSEMNVSTLELGDSALYLCASSLPSGDYNEQFFGPGTRLTVL.

The chain employs TRBV6-1 and TRBJ2-1, with D maybe TRBD1 (6 bases). This CDR3 has 12 amino acids. V lost 2 bases to trimming and J lost 7 bases, with 6 bases between them. Germline CDR1 MNHNS, CDR2 SASEGT. The CDR3 DNA sequence: TGTGCCAGCAGTGAAAGGGGGAATGAGCAGTTCTTC. Its translation is CASSERGNEQFF.

This rearrangement joins TRBV15 to TRBJ2-7; the match to TRBD2 covers 8 bases. V was clipped by 1 base and J by 4 bases; unmatched bases: 9. The germline gives CDR1 LNHNV, CDR2 YYDKDF (reference sequence). This CDR3 comprises 16 residues. CDR3 sequence: CATSRGLESGSYEQYF. The CDR3 DNA follows: TGTGCCACCAGCAGAGGCCTTGAGAGCGGGAGTTACGAGCAGTACTTC. Drawing the rest from reference TRBV15 and TRBJ2-7, the complete variable domain is DAMVIQNPRYQVTQFGKPVTLSCSQTLNHNVMYWYQQKSSQAPKLLFHYYDKDFNNEADTPDNFQSRRPNTSFCFLDIRSPGLGDTAMYLCATSRGLESGSYEQYFGPGTRLTVT.

V and J are TRBV6-6 and TRBJ2-2; 11 nucleotides agree with TRBD2. Germline-derived CDR1 and CDR2 are MNHNY and SVGAGI (reference sequence). Trimming took 5 bases from V and 0 from J; bases not matched to a gene: 5. This CDR3 has 17 amino acids. The CDR3 sequence: CASSPLGLAANTGELFF. The CDR3 nucleotides read TGTGCCAGCAGTCCCCTGGGACTAGCGGCGAACACCGGGGAGCTGTTTTTT.

In its sample, this clone was seen a few times. The chain has TRBV11-2 and TRBJ2-1; 7 nucleotides agree with TRBD1. Trimming took 0 bases from V and 4 from J; bases not matched to a gene: 6. In germline, CDR1 is SGHAT, CDR2 FQNNGV. This CDR3 has 16 amino acids. The CDR3 DNA reads as TGTGCCAGCAGCTTAGATCCTGGGACAGCTTACAATGAGCAGTTCTTC. Its translation: CASSLDPGTAYNEQFF.

The sample holds a few counts of this clone. The chain uses TRBV6-2 or TRBV6-3 and TRBJ1-5; D is unresolved. V was cut by 5 bases and J by 4 bases, with 15 bases left in between. The germline CDR1 and CDR2 sequences are MNHEY and SVGEGT. The CDR3 has 15 residues. The CDR3 sequence: CASSLGLLANQPQHF. CDR3 in DNA: TGTGCCAGCAGTCTTGGTTTATTGGCTAATCAGCCCCAGCATTTT.

The V gene is TRBV3-1 (or the pseudogene TRBV3-2), the J gene TRBJ2-7, with D perhaps matching TRBD1 (5 bases). Trimming cost V 8 bases and J 4 bases, with 15 bases left between them. Germline CDR1 is LGHDT and CDR2 is YNNKEL (reference sequence). The CDR3 consists of 13 residues. As DNA, the CDR3 is TGTGCCAGCGAAGCTCAGGGCGTATACGAGCAGTACTTC. Translating it yields CASEAQGVYEQYF.

The rearrangement links TRBV11-1 to TRBJ2-1; D gene ambiguous. Germline-derived CDR1 and CDR2 are SGHAT and FQDESV (reference sequence). The CDR3 has 14 amino acids. Trimming cost V 3 bases and J 3 bases, with 9 bases left between them. The DNA for the CDR3 is TGTGCCAGCAGCTTCCGGGTAGTCTACAATGAGCAGTTCTTC. Protein product: CASSFRVVYNEQFF.

J is TRBJ2-1 and V is TRBV7-9, with 10 bases identical to TRBD2. The CDR3 is made up of 13 amino acids. Per the germline V gene, CDR1 is SEHNR and CDR2 is FQNEAQ (reference sequence). With 8 bases clipped from V and 10 bases from J, the junction kept 8 bases outside the gene matches. The DNA of the CDR3 is TGTGCCAGCGGTATAGCGGGGGGCGGGGAGCAGTTCTTC. Protein product: CASGIAGGGEQFF.

The count of this clone is one. The V and J genes are TRBV4-2 and TRBJ2-3; D is undetermined. The CDR3 is 12 amino acids. CDR1 LGHNA and CDR2 YNFKEQ come from the germline V gene. Trimming took 0 bases from V and 5 from J, leaving 3 bases between them. CDR3 DNA: TGTGCCAGCAGCCAAGATCGAGATACGCAGTATTTT. Translation gives CASSQDRDTQYF.

This clone was seen a single time. V is TRBV19 and J is TRBJ1-4; D may be TRBD1 (6 bases). V dropped 5 bases and J dropped 5 bases, with 15 bases sitting between them. Germline lookup yields CDR1 LNHDA and CDR2 SQIVND (reference sequence). CDR3 length: 15 residues. The CDR3 reads CASSPYRAPNEKLFF. The CDR3 DNA follows: TGTGCCAGTAGTCCATACAGGGCCCCAAATGAAAAACTGTTTTTT.

V is TRBV5-5 and J is TRBJ2-7; tentative D call: TRBD1 (6 bases). The CDR3 has 15 residues. The V gene lost 3 bases and the J gene lost 1 base, with 14 bases spanning the gap. The germline V gene has CDR1 SGHKS and CDR2 YYEKEE (reference sequence). The CDR3 coding sequence is TGTGCCAGCAGCTCACCTTGGGGGCCGTCCTACGAGCAGTACTTC. This sequence encodes CASSSPWGPSYEQYF.

The rearrangement links TRBV19 to TRBJ2-2, with TRBD1 matching 8 bases. V was clipped by 9 bases and J by 8 bases; unmatched bases: 11. The germline gives CDR1 LNHDA, CDR2 SQIVND (reference sequence). The CDR3 spans 14 residues. CDR3 coding DNA: TGTGCCAGCCTGCCAGGGGGCATGTCGGGGGAGCTGTTTTTT. Translated, it gives CASLPGGMSGELFF.

V usage is TRBV16 and J usage is TRBJ1-4, with TRBD1 matching over 10 bases. Unmatched junction bases numbered 6, after V lost 4 bases and J lost 1 base. The germline gives CDR1 KGHSY, CDR2 FQNENV. The CDR3 consists of 17 residues. For the CDR3, the DNA is TGTGCCAGCAGCCGGCGGGACAGGGGCGTAACTAATGAAAAACTGTTTTTT. Translating it yields CASSRRDRGVTNEKLFF.

This clone has only one observation. The rearrangement uses TRBV9 and TRBJ2-1, with TRBD2 identical over 8 bases. CDR1 is SGDLS, CDR2 YYNGEE, per germline. The CDR3 covers 17 residues. Germline trimming cut 4 bases from V and 6 bases from J; bases unmatched to any gene: 15. CDR3 protein: CASSPHPGTRSGNEQFF. The CDR3 bases are TGTGCCAGCAGCCCACACCCCGGGACTAGAAGCGGCAATGAGCAGTTCTTC.

V usage is TRBV19 and J usage is TRBJ1-2, with TRBD1 identical over 7 bases. V dropped 7 bases and J dropped 4; count of bases not matched to a gene: 6. This CDR3 spans 13 amino acids. Germline-derived CDR1 and CDR2 are LNHDA and SQIVND (reference sequence). The CDR3 sequence is CASTDRVGYGYTF. DNA of the CDR3: TGTGCCAGTACCGACAGGGTTGGCTATGGCTACACCTTC.

This chain links TRBV14 with TRBJ1-6; no clear D gene. This CDR3 region has 14 residues. The germline gives CDR1 SGHDN, CDR2 FVKESK. With 2 bases removed from V and 6 bases from J, the gap between germline ends came to 8 bases. The chain's CDR3 is CASSQFRGNSPLHF. The CDR3 DNA follows: TGTGCCAGCAGCCAATTTCGGGGTAATTCACCCCTCCACTTT.

V usage is TRBV18 and J usage is TRBJ2-7; maybe TRBD1 (6 bases). Deletions cut 5 bases from V and 3 bases from J, with 8 bases between. The CDR3 loop spans 12 amino acids. The germline V gene encodes CDR1 KGHSH and CDR2 LQKENI. The CDR3 loop is CASSAGVYEQYF. The CDR3 DNA follows: TGTGCCAGCTCAGCAGGGGTCTACGAGCAGTACTTC.

The rearrangement links TRBV5-1 to TRBJ1-4, with 8 bases identical to TRBD1. The CDR3 extends over 18 amino acids. From germline, CDR1 is SGHRS and CDR2 YFSETQ. V was clipped by 4 bases and J by 7 bases; unmatched bases: 18. CDR3 sequence reads: CASSGDSYRGTTFEKLFF. The DNA for the CDR3 is TGCGCCAGCAGCGGAGACTCTTACAGGGGGACCACGTTTGAAAAACTGTTTTTT. Complete variable domain (other parts from reference TRBV5-1 and TRBJ1-4): KAGVTQTPRYLIKTRGQQVTLSCSPISGHRSVSWYQQTPGQGLQFLFEYFSETQRNKGNFPGRFSGRQFSNSRSEMNVSTLELGDSALYLCASSGDSYRGTTFEKLFFGSGTQLSVL.

The gene calls are TRBV27 and TRBJ2-2; 7 bases agree with TRBD2. The CDR3 extends over 15 amino acids. Losses at the gene ends were 7 bases for V and 1 base for J; bases not matched to a gene: 6. The V gene's germline CDR1 is MNHEY and CDR2 SMNVEV (reference sequence). CDR3 protein: CASTPRGRNTGELFF. In DNA, the CDR3 is TGTGCCAGCACCCCCCGCGGGAGGAACACCGGGGAGCTGTTTTTT.

The rearrangement links TRBV2 to TRBJ2-2; TRBD1 is a possible D gene (5 bases). Germline-derived CDR1 and CDR2 are SNHLY and FYNNEI. The CDR3 runs to 15 residues. Deletions cut 6 bases from V and 5 bases from J, with 16 bases between. CDR3 in amino acids: CASSGQAGITGELFF. DNA for the CDR3: TGTGCCAGCAGCGGGCAGGCAGGGATAACCGGGGAGCTGTTTTTT.